The 32 T cell receptor beta chains listed next were all sequenced from one sample in a study of T cells in localized non-small cell lung cancer. The table came from immunoSEQ multiplex PCR; TCRdb's copy has only in-frame clones and leaves some out. This table holds 15,000 to 20,000 clones, roughly 84% found once. The source material was peripheral blood, sampled before any cancer treatment. The receptor source for this set is a man aged 40 to 69 with stage I lung adenocarcinoma.

The chain combines TRBV6-6 with TRBJ2-2; TRBD1 or TRBD2 may be the D gene (5 bases each). There are 15 residues in the CDR3. The V gene's germline CDR1 is MNHNY and CDR2 SVGAGI (reference sequence). Trimming removed 6 bases from V and 1 base from J, with 12 bases in between. The CDR3 nucleotides read TGTGCCAGCAGCTATGGGACGGGGAACACCGGGGAGCTGTTTTTT. Amino acids: CASSYGTGNTGELFF.

V usage is TRBV5-5 and J usage is TRBJ2-5; D might be TRBD2 (5 bases). The CDR3 length is 15 residues. The V gene's germline CDR1 is SGHKS and CDR2 YYEKEE (reference sequence). Trimming took 1 base from V and 2 from J, leaving 12 bases between them. The CDR3 region has the DNA TGTGCCAGCAGCTTGTTAGCGACGGAGCAAGAGACCCAGTACTTC. Translation: CASSLLATEQETQYF.

CDR3 residues: CASQSGLAGGLSYNEQFF. CDR3 nucleotide sequence: TGTGCCAGCCAATCAGGACTAGCGGGGGGGCTTTCCTACAATGAGCAGTTCTTC. The rearrangement joins TRBV4-2 to TRBJ2-1; 15 bases map to TRBD2. The germline CDR1 and CDR2 sequences are LGHNA and YNFKEQ. CDR3 length: 18 amino acids. The V and J ends lost 8 bases and 1 base, in that order; junction bases with no gene match: 9.

The genes are TRBV9 and TRBJ2-5; D perhaps matches TRBD1 (5 bases). This CDR3 contains 14 residues. Trimming removed 0 bases from V and 3 bases from J, with 9 bases in between. CDR1 SGDLS and CDR2 YYNGEE come from the germline V gene. CDR3 amino acids: CASSVAGREETQYF. In nucleotides, the CDR3 is TGTGCCAGCAGCGTAGCTGGCAGGGAAGAGACCCAGTACTTC. The variable domain in full, with the rest retrieved from reference TRBV9 and TRBJ2-5, is DSGVTQTPKHLITATGQRVTLRCSPRSGDLSVYWYQQSLDQGLQFLIQYYNGEERAKGNILERFSAQQFPDLHSELNLSSLELGDSALYFCASSVAGREETQYFGPGTRLLVL.

The CDR3 reads CASSLYSGDTQYF. The DNA of the CDR3 is TGTGCCAGCAGCCTCTATAGCGGAGATACGCAGTATTTT. The rearrangement links TRBV11-2 to TRBJ2-3, with D perhaps matching TRBD2 (6 bases). CDR3 length: 13 residues. Germline values: CDR1 SGHAT, CDR2 FQNNGV. V was pared by 5 bases and J by 5 bases, with 11 bases between.

This sequence joins TRBV28 and TRBJ1-1; D is unclear. CDR1 MDHEN and CDR2 SYDVKM come from the germline V gene. This CDR3 region has 15 residues. The germline V and J ends were trimmed by 2 bases and 0 bases, with 10 bases remaining between them. CDR3 in DNA: TGTGCCAGCAGTTTACTTTCCGTGATGAACACTGAAGCTTTCTTT. It encodes CASSLLSVMNTEAFF. The whole variable domain, remainder taken from reference TRBV28 and TRBJ1-1, is DVKVTQSSRYLVKRTGEKVFLECVQDMDHENMFWYRQDPGLGLRLIYFSYDVKMKEKGDIPEGYSVSREKKERFSLILESASTNQTSMYLCASSLLSVMNTEAFFGQGTRLTVV.

This sequence joins TRBV6-1 and TRBJ1-1; D is unresolved. The V end was cut by 4 bases, the J end by 1 base, with 10 bases between. The CDR3 extends over 14 amino acids. The germline V gene has CDR1 MNHNS and CDR2 SASEGT. For the CDR3, the DNA is TGTGCCAGCAGTGTCTCGGCAGCGAACACTGAAGCTTTCTTT. Its protein is CASSVSAANTEAFF.

The chain recombines TRBV7-2 with TRBJ2-7; D remains unclear. This CDR3 comprises 11 residues. Trimming left V 5 bases short and J 9 bases short, with 11 bases between. Germline assignment: CDR1 SGHTA and CDR2 FQGNSA. The CDR3 here is CASSIDKLQYF. For the CDR3, the DNA is TGTGCCAGCAGCATCGACAAGCTGCAGTACTTC.

The chain employs TRBV6-5 and TRBJ2-1; D not resolved. Germline assignment: CDR1 MNHEY and CDR2 SVGAGI. V was pared by 6 bases and J by 8 bases, with 14 bases between. CDR3 length: 13 residues. The CDR3 DNA reads as TGTGCCAGCAGCAAAATTAGAAGGCATGAGCAGTTCTTC. Its protein product is CASSKIRRHEQFF.

The V and J genes are TRBV19 and TRBJ1-3, with D uncertain. This CDR3 has 16 residues. V lost 5 bases and J lost 0, with 14 bases in between. Germline V lookup: CDR1 LNHDA, CDR2 SQIVND (reference sequence). CDR3 sequence (DNA): TGTGCCAGTAGTGAAATCTACCCTGTCTCTGGAAACACCATATATTTT. It yields the protein CASSEIYPVSGNTIYF.

V and J are TRBV5-1 and TRBJ2-7; 10 bases line up with TRBD1. Germline V gene sequence: CDR1 SGHRS, CDR2 YFSETQ. With V trimmed by 6 bases and J by 7 bases, 7 bases remained unmatched. This CDR3 spans 13 amino acids. CDR3: CASTDRGQGEQYF. The DNA of the CDR3 is TGCGCCAGCACCGACAGGGGGCAAGGTGAGCAGTACTTC.

The chain carries TRBV11-2 and TRBJ2-6; 12 bases fit TRBD1. The CDR3 runs to 19 residues. After removal of 4 bases from V and 4 bases from J, the junction contained 11 bases not matched to a gene. CDR1 is SGHAT, CDR2 FQNNGV, per germline. The CDR3 loop reads CASSYSPGTGGIGANVLTF. DNA of the CDR3: TGTGCCAGCAGCTACTCTCCCGGGACAGGGGGCATCGGGGCCAACGTCCTGACTTTC.

The V and J genes are TRBV30 and TRBJ1-3, with unresolved D. Germline V CDR1 and CDR2: GTSNPN, SVGIG (reference sequence). The germline V and J ends were trimmed by 2 bases and 1 base, with 9 bases remaining between them. CDR3 length: 14 residues. The CDR3 sequence is CAWSPGSSGNTIYF. As DNA, the CDR3 is TGTGCCTGGAGTCCCGGGTCATCTGGAAACACCATATATTTT.

Of note for this clone: Other nucleotide sequences in the sample specify the same CDR3. The J gene is TRBJ2-5, the V gene TRBV9, with D perhaps given as TRBD1 or TRBD2 (5 bases each). The V and J ends lost 2 bases and 5 bases respectively, with 13 bases between them. Germline CDR1 and CDR2: SGDLS and YYNGEE. There are 14 residues in the CDR3. The CDR3 region has the DNA TGTGCCAGCAGCGTTGGGACCGTTGGGGAGACCCAGTACTTC. Protein sequence: CASSVGTVGETQYF. Together with reference TRBV9 and TRBJ2-5, the CDR3 gives the full variable domain: DSGVTQTPKHLITATGQRVTLRCSPRSGDLSVYWYQQSLDQGLQFLIQYYNGEERAKGNILERFSAQQFPDLHSELNLSSLELGDSALYFCASSVGTVGETQYFGPGTRLLVL.

The V call is TRBV5-4, the J call TRBJ2-3, with 9 bases lining up with TRBD1. Germline V gives CDR1 SGHNT, CDR2 YYREEE (reference sequence). The CDR3 spans 17 residues. The J segment lost 6 bases and the V segment lost 0 bases, leaving 11 bases of the junction unmatched. CDR3 amino acids: CASSLVGTGGLSDTQYF. The CDR3 region has the DNA TGTGCCAGCAGCTTGGTAGGAACAGGGGGCCTCTCTGATACGCAGTATTTT.

CDR3 sequence (DNA): TGTGCCAGCAGTGACCACAGGGGGAAAGCGACCCAGTACTTC. Translation: CASSDHRGKATQYF. The rearrangement links TRBV6-4 to TRBJ2-5, with 8 bases that match TRBD1. The CDR3 totals 14 residues. V trimming: 2 bases; J trimming: 7 bases; junction bases outside the gene matches: 6. Germline V gene data show CDR1 as MRHNA and CDR2 as SNTAGT.

The genes are TRBV5-1 and TRBJ2-2, with D possibly TRBD2 on 6 matching bases. The V gene's germline CDR1 is SGHRS and CDR2 YFSETQ. V lost 4 bases and J lost 1, with 14 bases in between. This CDR3 has 16 amino acids. The CDR3 reads CASSLGGSGNTGELFF. The CDR3 DNA sequence: TGCGCCAGCAGCCTCGGGGGTAGCGGGAACACCGGGGAGCTGTTTTTT. Together with reference TRBV5-1 and TRBJ2-2, the CDR3 gives the full variable domain: KAGVTQTPRYLIKTRGQQVTLSCSPISGHRSVSWYQQTPGQGLQFLFEYFSETQRNKGNFPGRFSGRQFSNSRSEMNVSTLELGDSALYLCASSLGGSGNTGELFFGEGSRLTVL.

The J gene is TRBJ1-3, the V gene TRBV5-8, with D unresolved. Germline values: CDR1 SGHTS, CDR2 YDEGEE. Trimming left V 4 bases short and J 7 bases short, with 15 bases between. CDR3 length equals 14 residues. CDR3 sequence (DNA): TGTGCCAGCAGCCCAAGGCGTGTTTTGAACACCATATATTTT. Translated: CASSPRRVLNTIYF.

The chain combines TRBV11-1 with TRBJ2-7; 7 bases are shared with TRBD2. From germline, CDR1 is SGHAT and CDR2 FQDESV (reference sequence). V lost 0 bases, J lost 1 base, and 3 bases stayed unmatched. The CDR3 totals 15 residues. The CDR3 DNA sequence: TGTGCCAGCAGCTTAGCGGGAGGGCCGTCCTACGAGCAGTACTTC. Its protein is CASSLAGGPSYEQYF.

This clone occurred once. The chain uses TRBV5-1 and TRBJ2-1, with a weak D call TRBD1 (5 bases). The CDR3 runs to 15 residues. The germline gives CDR1 SGHRS, CDR2 YFSETQ. Trimming cost V 2 bases and J 5 bases, with 14 bases left between them. The CDR3 sequence: CASSFRQPSNNEQFF. CDR3 bases: TGCGCCAGCAGCTTTAGACAGCCCTCGAACAATGAGCAGTTCTTC.

The chain carries TRBV18 and TRBJ1-2; D is ambiguous. V dropped 1 base and J dropped 0 bases, with 6 bases sitting between them. The germline CDR1 and CDR2 sequences are KGHSH and LQKENI. The CDR3 is 14 residues long. CDR3 coding DNA: TGTGCCAGCTCACCACAGCCTGCTAACTATGGCTACACCTTC. This encodes CASSPQPANYGYTF.

The table lists this clone with a count of one. The chain joins TRBV20-1 to TRBJ2-3; D gene ambiguous. This CDR3 spans 10 amino acids. CDR1 and CDR2 (germline): DFQATT, SNEGSKA (reference sequence). CDR3 bases: TGCAGCGCGACTCGAGATACGCAGTATTTT. As protein: CSATRDTQYF.

The rearrangement links TRBV27 to TRBJ2-2; 7 bases match TRBD2. V dropped 3 bases and J dropped 4; count of bases not matched to a gene: 11. Germline V CDR1 and CDR2: MNHEY, SMNVEV (reference sequence). This CDR3 region has 17 residues. For the CDR3, the DNA is TGTGCCAGCAGTTTCCTTGCTTGGGGGGGAGTCACCGGGGAGCTGTTTTTT. Its protein product is CASSFLAWGGVTGELFF.

The chain uses TRBV28 and TRBJ1-2, with 7 bases matching TRBD1. The CDR3 is made up of 12 amino acids. The germline gives CDR1 MDHEN, CDR2 SYDVKM. The V and J ends lost 8 bases and 3 bases, in that order; junction bases with no gene match: 3. The CDR3: CASRQGDYGYTF. CDR3 nucleotide sequence: TGTGCCAGCCGTCAGGGGGACTATGGCTACACCTTC.

The chain carries TRBV2 and TRBJ2-1, with TRBD2 as a possible D gene (5 bases). Germline CDR1 reads SNHLY; CDR2 reads FYNNEI. V was shortened by 8 bases and J by 0 bases, with 11 bases between the two germline ends. The CDR3 consists of 14 residues. The CDR3 reads CASLPGSSYNEQFF. The CDR3 DNA reads as TGTGCCAGCCTACCGGGAAGCTCCTACAATGAGCAGTTCTTC.

The chain joins TRBV21-1 to TRBJ2-3; no check of the table's D call, TRBD2, against the DNA was made. TRBV21-1 is reported as a pseudogene. CDR3 length: 19 amino acids. The CDR3 nucleotides read TGTGCCAGCAGCTTCCGGGTAGCGGGTAGTATACCTAGCACAGATACGCAGTATTTT. Translated, it gives CASSFRVAGSIPSTDTQYF.

The chain recombines TRBV6-1 with TRBJ2-7, with D maybe TRBD1 (5 bases). CDR3 length: 16 residues. Germline CDR1 reads MNHNS; CDR2 reads SASEGT. V gave up 4 bases and J gave up 3 bases, with 19 bases separating them. This CDR3 reads CASSGLGRDGLYEQYF. CDR3 nucleotide sequence: TGTGCCAGCAGTGGGTTGGGCAGGGATGGGCTCTACGAGCAGTACTTC.

This clone was seen a handful of times. V and J are TRBV20-1 and TRBJ2-5; D is ambiguous. V gave up 5 bases and J gave up 5 bases, with 9 bases separating them. CDR3 length: 11 residues. The germline V gene encodes CDR1 DFQATT and CDR2 SNEGSKA (reference sequence). CDR3: CSAEDVETQYF. The CDR3, as DNA: TGCAGTGCTGAGGACGTGGAGACCCAGTACTTC.

The rearrangement joins TRBV10-3 to TRBJ1-2; 8 bases map to TRBD1. The V gene's germline CDR1 is ENHRY and CDR2 SYGVKD. V was pared by 0 bases and J by 4 bases, with 7 bases of the junction left unmatched. CDR3 length: 16 amino acids. DNA of the CDR3: TGTGCCATCAGTGAGTCGGTACAGGGGGTCATCTATGGCTACACCTTC. The encoded protein is CAISESVQGVIYGYTF.

The CDR3 region has the DNA TGCGCCAGCAGCTTGGCGCCAGCAGAAACCAATGAGCAGTTCTTC. As protein: CASSLAPAETNEQFF. This chain connects TRBV5-1 to TRBJ2-1; D ambiguous. Germline CDR1 reads SGHRS; CDR2 reads YFSETQ. V lost 0 bases, J lost 6 bases, and 13 bases lay in between. There are 15 residues in the CDR3.

The chain couples TRBV11-2 to TRBJ2-5; TRBD2 aligns across 12 bases. This CDR3 comprises 15 residues. Germline V lookup: CDR1 SGHAT, CDR2 FQNNGV. After removal of 5 bases from V and 6 bases from J, the junction contained 7 bases not matched to a gene. The CDR3 DNA is TGTGCCAGCAGCCCTAGCGGGAGGGGTGGAAAGACCCAGTACTTC. Amino acid sequence: CASSPSGRGGKTQYF.

Here the CDR3 DNA reads TGCGCCAGCAGCCCGATTGCGGGTGGCGAGGGAAGAGCCTACGAGCAGTACTTC. Protein: CASSPIAGGEGRAYEQYF. V gene TRBV5-1 combines with J gene TRBJ2-7, with D possibly TRBD2 on 5 matching bases. Germline V gene sequence: CDR1 SGHRS, CDR2 YFSETQ. The CDR3 runs 18 residues. The V end lost 4 bases, the J end lost 2 bases, and 25 bases lay between the germline ends.